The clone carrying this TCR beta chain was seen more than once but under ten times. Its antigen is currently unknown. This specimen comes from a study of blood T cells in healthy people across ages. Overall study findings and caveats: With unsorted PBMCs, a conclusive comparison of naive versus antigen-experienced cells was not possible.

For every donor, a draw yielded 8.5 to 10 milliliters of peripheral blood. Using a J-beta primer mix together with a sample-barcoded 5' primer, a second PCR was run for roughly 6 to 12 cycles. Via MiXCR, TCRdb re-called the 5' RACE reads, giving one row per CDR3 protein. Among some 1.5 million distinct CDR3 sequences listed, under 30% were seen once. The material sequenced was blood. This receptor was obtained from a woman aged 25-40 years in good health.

The chain's CDR3 is CSASGQGANGYTF. The CDR3 nucleotides are TGCAGTGCGTCCGGACAGGGGGCTAATGGCTACACCTTC. The chain uses TRBV20-1 and TRBJ1-2; 11 nucleotides agree with TRBD1. There are 13 residues in the CDR3. Looked up from germline, CDR1 is DFQATT and CDR2 is SNEGSKA (reference sequence). The J segment lost 6 bases and the V segment lost 6 bases, leaving 6 bases of the junction unmatched.